The source of this TCR beta chain is a study of blood T cells in healthy people across ages. The CDR3 sequence is 17 residues long. The germline V gene encodes CDR1 MDHEN and CDR2 SYDVKM. V shed 6 bases, J shed 11 bases, and the junction held 22 bases outside the gene matches. This clonotype has a handful of counts. For the second PCR, which ran for about 7 to 12 cycles, a sample-barcoded 5' primer and a J-beta primer mix were used. TCRdb fed the 5' RACE reads into MiXCR, producing one record per CDR3 protein. The table lists about 640,000 distinct CDR3 sequences, 58% of them singletons. The TCR originated in a man in his sixties in good health. The sample taken for sequencing was blood. The chain combines TRBV28 with TRBJ2-5; 9 bases align to TRBD1. In DNA, the CDR3 is TGTGCCAGCAGCTCCGGGGACAGGGCCTCTAGCGTTGGTGAGCAGTACTTC. Its protein product is CASSSGDRASSVGEQYF. Looking up the rest from reference TRBV28 and TRBJ2-5 gives the full variable domain: DVKVTQSSRYLVKRTGEKVFLECVQDMDHENMFWYRQDPGLGLRLIYFSYDVKMKEKGDIPEGYSVSREKKERFSLILESASTNQTSMYLCASSSGDRASSVGEQYFGPGTRLLVL.